One and the same sample provided the 6 T cell receptor beta chains below, sequenced in a study of response to subunit inactivated influenza vaccine. From the RT-PCR reads, TCRdb called clonotypes with MiXCR, one entry per CDR3 protein. The top ten clones hold 11% of a sample with about 570,000 distinct CDR3 sequences, roughly 10% of them seen once. This same sample was also part of a study on T cells expressing NK-cell markers. That paper notes: Libraries used 5'RACE template switching adding universal primer site and UMIs.

This material consisted of PBMCs from blood, taken on the day of vaccination. The receptors come from a man in his forties or fifties who received an inactivated influenza vaccine.

The sample holds many counts of this clonotype. The V and J genes are TRBV7-2 and TRBJ2-2, with a possible D match to TRBD1 (6 bases). The V end was cut by 5 bases, the J end by 0 bases, with 7 bases between. The CDR3 loop spans 14 amino acids. Looked up from germline, CDR1 is SGHTA and CDR2 is FQGNSA. CDR3 sequence reads: CASSRTANTGELFF. CDR3 in DNA: TGTGCCAGCAGCCGGACAGCGAACACCGGGGAGCTGTTTTTT.

V gene TRBV30 combines with J gene TRBJ1-3; D is perhaps TRBD1 (6 bases). CDR1 and CDR2 from the germline V gene are GTSNPN and SVGIG (reference sequence). This CDR3 spans 15 amino acids. Between the trimmed V and J ends, which lost 3 bases and 2 bases, there was a span of 14 bases. The CDR3 DNA reads TGTGCCTGGAGCCCCTTCAGGGGTGCTGGAAACACCATATATTTT. This encodes CAWSPFRGAGNTIYF. The full variable domain, with the rest looked up from reference TRBV30 and TRBJ1-3, is SQTIHQWPATLVQPVGSPLSLECTVEGTSNPNLYWYRQAAGRGLQLLFYSVGIGQISSEVPQNLSASRPQDRQFILSSKKLLLSDSGFYLCAWSPFRGAGNTIYFGEGSWLTVV.

The genes are TRBV7-9 and TRBJ1-4, with 7 positions matching TRBD1. Germline V CDR1 and CDR2: SEHNR, FQNEAQ (reference sequence). The junction had 3 bases not matched to a gene; V was cut back by 2 bases and J by 6 bases. The CDR3 is 14 amino acids. CDR3 bases: TGTGCCAGCAGCTTAATGCAGGGGGATGAAAAACTGTTTTTT. Residues: CASSLMQGDEKLFF. Based on the CDR3 plus reference TRBV7-9 and TRBJ1-4, the full variable domain is DTGVSQNPRHKITKRGQNVTFRCDPISEHNRLYWYRQTLGQGPEFLTYFQNEAQLEKSRLLSDRFSAERPKGSFSTLEIQRTEQGDSAMYLCASSLMQGDEKLFFGSGTQLSVL.

This chain joins TRBV2 and TRBJ2-7, with D possibly TRBD2 on 6 matching bases. The germline V gene encodes CDR1 SNHLY and CDR2 FYNNEI. The length of the CDR3 is 15 residues. Trimming pared 4 bases from V and 3 bases from J, leaving 16 bases between. The CDR3 nucleotides read TGTGCCAGCAGTGGGTGGACGGGGGATGACTACGAGCAGTACTTC. The encoded protein is CASSGWTGDDYEQYF.

In this sample, this clonotype turned up many times. The V call is TRBV12-3 or TRBV12-4, the J call TRBJ2-1, with D perhaps TRBD1 (5 bases). CDR3 length: 15 amino acids. The germline V and J ends were trimmed by 1 base and 7 bases, with 14 bases remaining between them. Written as DNA, the CDR3 is TGTGCCAGCAGTTTAGGACAGCCCTACGGTAATGAGCAGTTCTTC. This translates into CASSLGQPYGNEQFF.

The chain has TRBV7-9 and TRBJ2-5; 8 nucleotides match TRBD1. The end of the DNA is better explained by TRBJ2-1, so the J call may be wrong. This CDR3 comprises 14 residues. The germline V gene encodes CDR1 SEHNR and CDR2 FQNEAQ (reference sequence). CDR3 bases: TGTGCCAGCAGCCCCAGGACAGGGAAAGAGACCCAGTTCTTC. Protein product: CASSPRTGKETQFF.